A single sample gave rise to the 12 T cell receptor beta chains below, sequenced in a study of patients and donors after allogeneic stem cell transplantation (TCRdb year 2020). The method was RT-PCR. TCRdb records NextSeq 550 as the sequencer. TCRdb handled the public reads itself, with Q25 trimming in fastp and clone calling in MiXCR, and kept productive beta chains. Rows with one shared CDR3 protein collapse into an entry with the most common genes and DNA. The sample data list approximately 250,000 distinct CDR3 sequences, and around 14% of these were observed just once. Approximately 10% of the sample belongs to the ten largest clones. Sample: blood, either unsorted or a sorted T cell fraction (not recorded which). These receptors came from a human donor who was either an allogeneic HSCT recipient or a stem cell or donor lymphocyte infusion donor (not recorded which). It is not recorded whose cells these are; they may come from a transplant donor.

V is TRBV5-1 and J is TRBJ2-1; 12 positions match TRBD2. Germline V lookup: CDR1 SGHRS, CDR2 YFSETQ. After removal of 4 bases from V and 10 bases from J, the junction contained 9 bases not matched to a gene. The CDR3 runs 15 residues. For the CDR3, the DNA is TGCGCCAGCAGCCCGACTAGCGGGAGACTTCAGGAGCAGTTCTTC. Its translation is CASSPTSGRLQEQFF. Complete variable domain (other parts from reference TRBV5-1 and TRBJ2-1): KAGVTQTPRYLIKTRGQQVTLSCSPISGHRSVSWYQQTPGQGLQFLFEYFSETQRNKGNFPGRFSGRQFSNSRSEMNVSTLELGDSALYLCASSPTSGRLQEQFFGPGTRLTVL.

This clonotype has at least ten counts. V gene TRBV28 combines with J gene TRBJ1-4; 11 nucleotides match TRBD1. The CDR3 extends over 15 amino acids. The germline CDR1 and CDR2 sequences are MDHEN and SYDVKM. V dropped 5 bases and J dropped 7; count of bases not matched to a gene: 6. The CDR3: CASSKPGQGGEKLFF. CDR3 DNA sequence: TGTGCCAGCAGTAAACCGGGACAGGGGGGTGAAAAACTGTTTTTT.

This clonotype has more than one count but fewer than ten. CDR3: CASSIGGDRQPQHF. CDR3 sequence (DNA): TGTGCCAGTAGTATCGGGGGGGACCGGCAGCCCCAGCATTTT. The chain links TRBV19 to TRBJ1-5, with D possibly matching TRBD1 (5 bases). V gave up 3 bases and J gave up 7 bases, with 13 bases separating them. Germline V gene sequence: CDR1 LNHDA, CDR2 SQIVND (reference sequence). This CDR3 is built from 14 residues.

The CDR3 bases are TGTGCCAGCAGTCCAAGAAACAGGGCCTACGAGCAGTACTTC. As protein: CASSPRNRAYEQYF. The chain has TRBV3-1 and TRBJ2-7, with TRBD1 as a possible D gene (6 bases). Looked up from germline, CDR1 is LGHDT and CDR2 is YNNKEL (reference sequence). This CDR3 is built from 14 residues. Deletions cut 6 bases from V and 2 bases from J, with 14 bases between.

The genes are TRBV30 and TRBJ1-2; D is unresolved. Between the trimmed V and J ends, which lost 0 bases and 2 bases, there was a span of 7 bases. This CDR3 has 13 amino acids. Germline V gene data show CDR1 as GTSNPN and CDR2 as SVGIG (reference sequence). CDR3 DNA sequence: TGTGCCTGGAGTGTCTTGGGAAACTATGGCTACACCTTC. Translating it yields CAWSVLGNYGYTF.

Ten or more counts support this clonotype. The chain's CDR3 is CAWSAPGQGYQPQHF. CDR3 bases: TGTGCCTGGAGCGCACCGGGACAGGGTTATCAGCCCCAGCATTTT. The rearrangement uses TRBV30 and TRBJ1-5; 9 positions agree with TRBD1. CDR1 and CDR2 from the germline V gene are GTSNPN and SVGIG (reference sequence). CDR3 length equals 15 residues. V shed 3 bases, J shed 5 bases, and the junction held 8 bases outside the gene matches.

This rearrangement joins TRBV12-3 or TRBV12-4 to TRBJ1-6, with D unclear. Trimming took 2 bases from V and 4 from J, leaving 9 bases between them. The CDR3 totals 15 residues. For the CDR3, the DNA is TGTGCCAGCAGTTTAAGTGGCGTGTATAATTCACCCCTCCACTTT. It specifies CASSLSGVYNSPLHF.

This clonotype was counted a few times. The CDR3 region has the DNA TGTGCCAGCAGCGTCGCAGCGGGAGGGCCCACAGATACGCAGTATTTT. It is translated as CASSVAAGGPTDTQYF. The chain has TRBV9 and TRBJ2-3, with 10 bases matching TRBD2. This CDR3 is built from 16 residues. Per the germline V gene, CDR1 is SGDLS and CDR2 is YYNGEE. Losses at the gene ends were 2 bases for V and 2 bases for J; bases not matched to a gene: 5.

Many counts were recorded for this clonotype. The genes are TRBV9 and TRBJ2-5; 9 bases match TRBD2. Trimming cost V 1 base and J 0 bases; bases outside gene matches: 4. CDR1 SGDLS and CDR2 YYNGEE come from the germline V gene. There are 16 residues in the CDR3. The CDR3 here is CASSVQAGGYQETQYF. As DNA, the CDR3 is TGTGCCAGCAGCGTACAGGCGGGGGGGTACCAAGAGACCCAGTACTTC.

The rearrangement uses TRBV12-3 or TRBV12-4 and TRBJ2-1; the match to TRBD2 covers 14 bases. CDR3 length: 16 amino acids. V dropped 6 bases and J dropped 6; count of bases not matched to a gene: 7. This CDR3 reads CASSPTSGRGPNEQFF. CDR3 DNA: TGTGCCAGCAGCCCGACTAGCGGGAGGGGCCCCAATGAGCAGTTCTTC.

This clonotype was recorded at least ten times. This rearrangement joins TRBV6-1 to TRBJ1-6; tentative D call: TRBD1 (5 bases). The CDR3 runs 13 residues. Germline V CDR1 and CDR2: MNHNS, SASEGT. V lost 6 bases and J lost 3, with 6 bases in between. CDR3 in DNA: TGTGCCAGCAGGGGACTCTATAATTCACCCCTCCACTTT. This translates into CASRGLYNSPLHF.

In this sample, this clonotype turned up many times. This CDR3 reads CASSQTGLAGDNEQFF. The CDR3 coding sequence is TGTGCCAGCAGCCAAACGGGACTAGCGGGGGATAATGAGCAGTTCTTC. The chain carries TRBV4-2 and TRBJ2-1; 14 bases map to TRBD2. Trimming cost V 2 bases and J 7 bases; bases outside gene matches: 4. The CDR3 has 16 amino acids. Germline-derived CDR1 and CDR2 are LGHNA and YNFKEQ.